This T cell receptor beta chain is drawn from a study of blood T cells in healthy people across ages. The length of the CDR3 is 14 residues. Per the germline V gene, CDR1 is MNHNY and CDR2 is SVGAGI (reference sequence). This clonotype was detected a few times. Alongside a J-beta primer mix, a sample-barcoded 5' primer served in a second PCR lasting about 7 to 12 cycles. TCRdb recomputed calls from the 5' RACE reads with MiXCR, one row per CDR3 protein. The profile shows around 1,000,000 distinct CDR3 sequences, under 30% of them singletons. This sample was shared with a second study, whose subject was T cells of mothers and their children.

Sequencing input: blood. The chain has TRBV6-6 and TRBJ2-5, with D unclear. The DNA end is more similar to TRBJ2-1, so the J call may be wrong. This sequence originates from a girl aged 2-10 years in good health. The CDR3 here is CASSYSIAVGEQFF. DNA of the CDR3: TGTGCCAGCAGTTACTCGATAGCAGTTGGTGAGCAGTTCTTC.